This passage covers 13 T cell receptor beta chains from one sample sequenced in a study of Ad26.COV2.S vaccination and SARS-CoV-2 variants (dated by TCRdb to the early 2020s). Receptor libraries were prepared by the immunoSEQ multiplex PCR assay. This immuneACCESS table, as held by TCRdb, lists in-frame sequences with V and J called but not all clones. Of the missing ones, under half trace to an unresolved V gene in checked studies; the others have no known cause. The sample table holds about 350,000 clones, of which about 92% were seen once. Roughly 3.9% of the sample rests with the top ten. What the time point label conveys for this sample: individuals recovered from natural SARS-CoV-2 infection. Material: peripheral blood, obtained after recovery from COVID-19. The receptor source for this set is a human donor who had recovered from COVID-19.

Notes on this clone: Other DNA sequences in the sample encode the same CDR3. V and J are TRBV27 and TRBJ1-5, with TRBD1 identical over 9 bases. Germline trimming cut 2 bases from V and 6 bases from J; bases unmatched to any gene: 5. The CDR3 runs 15 residues. In germline, CDR1 is MNHEY, CDR2 SMNVEV (reference sequence). CDR3 loop: CASSLRTGAGQPQHF. CDR3 coding DNA: TGTGCCAGCAGTTTACGGACAGGGGCTGGTCAGCCCCAGCATTTT.

This chain uses TRBV12-3 or TRBV12-4 with TRBJ2-5; D uncertain. The CDR3 has 12 residues. V was pared by 3 bases and J by 4 bases, with 6 bases between. The CDR3 is CASSLLPETQYF. CDR3 sequence (DNA): TGTGCCAGCAGTTTGCTCCCAGAGACCCAGTACTTC.

The rearrangement uses TRBV9 and TRBJ2-7, with 10 bases lining up with TRBD1. Germline V CDR1 and CDR2: SGDLS, YYNGEE. This CDR3 is 13 amino acids long. V lost 2 bases to trimming and J lost 5 bases; unmatched junction nucleotides: 1. The chain's CDR3 is CASSVDRGHEQYF. CDR3 bases: TGTGCCAGCAGCGTCGACAGGGGGCACGAGCAGTACTTC.

The chain has TRBV5-1 and TRBJ1-3; D ambiguous. V lost 0 bases and J lost 0, with 10 bases in between. Germline assignment: CDR1 SGHRS and CDR2 YFSETQ. This CDR3 spans 16 amino acids. CDR3 region: CASSLVQAPSGNTIYF. The CDR3 coding sequence is TGCGCCAGCAGCTTGGTGCAGGCCCCCTCTGGAAACACCATATATTTT.

The CDR3 protein is CASSPRDRGSGGYGYTF. The CDR3 DNA sequence: TGTGCCAGTAGCCCCCGGGACAGGGGATCGGGGGGGTATGGCTACACCTTC. V and J are TRBV19 and TRBJ1-2; 10 nucleotides match TRBD1. CDR1 and CDR2 from the germline V gene are LNHDA and SQIVND (reference sequence). The CDR3 loop spans 17 amino acids. The ends lost 6 bases at V and 5 bases at J; junction bases unmatched: 15. The whole variable domain, filled in from reference TRBV19 and TRBJ1-2, reads DGGITQSPKYLFRKEGQNVTLSCEQNLNHDAMYWYRQDPGQGLRLIYYSQIVNDFQKGDIAEGYSVSREKKESFPLTVTSAQKNPTAFYLCASSPRDRGSGGYGYTFGSGTRLTVV.

The genes are TRBV4-1 and TRBJ1-4; 7 bases are shared with TRBD1. The CDR3 is 15 amino acids. Germline V gives CDR1 MGHRA, CDR2 YSYEKL. Unmatched junction bases numbered 6, after V lost 0 bases and J lost 8 bases. CDR3 nucleotides: TGCGCCAGCAGCCAAGAGACAGGGTCAAACGAAAAACTGTTTTTT. Its protein is CASSQETGSNEKLFF.

This clone was detected only once. CDR3 region: CASSYGQGNRPLHF. The CDR3 DNA sequence: TGTGCCAGCAGTTACGGACAGGGAAATCGACCCCTCCACTTT. The genes are TRBV6-5 and TRBJ1-6; 8 bases match TRBD1. The germline V gene has CDR1 MNHEY and CDR2 SVGAGI. This CDR3 has 14 residues. V shed 2 bases and J 12 bases; nucleotides not matched to a gene: 6.

This chain uses TRBV4-3 with TRBJ2-1; D gene ambiguous. The CDR3 sequence is 13 residues long. Germline CDR1 LGHNA, CDR2 YSLEER. V gave up 3 bases and J gave up 8 bases, with 11 bases separating them. Here the CDR3 reads CASSQWLVDEQFF. The CDR3 nucleotides are TGCGCCAGCAGCCAGTGGCTAGTAGATGAGCAGTTCTTC.

The chain carries TRBV4-3 and TRBJ1-5; no clear D. The ends were cut back, 0 bases at V and 4 bases at J, with 10 bases in the middle. The CDR3 runs to 15 residues. Germline CDR1 and CDR2: LGHNA and YSLEER. CDR3 DNA: TGCGCCAGCAGCCAAGACTTTACCAGTAATCAGCCCCAGCATTTT. It encodes CASSQDFTSNQPQHF.

This chain uses TRBV4-2 with TRBJ1-5; 10 positions match TRBD1. Trimming cost V 0 bases and J 5 bases; bases outside gene matches: 4. The CDR3 covers 16 residues. Germline CDR1 is LGHNA and CDR2 is YNFKEQ. CDR3 coding DNA: TGTGCCAGCAGCCAAGATTGGGACAGGGGCGATCAGCCCCAGCATTTT. Translation gives CASSQDWDRGDQPQHF.

This clone was picked up one time. V and J are TRBV9 and TRBJ2-5; D unclear. The CDR3 covers 12 residues. V lost 3 bases to trimming and J lost 5 bases, with 8 bases between them. CDR1 is SGDLS and CDR2 is YYNGEE in the germline V gene. DNA of the CDR3: TGTGCCAGCAGCGGGACGGGCGAGACCCAGTACTTC. Its translation is CASSGTGETQYF. Combining the CDR3 with reference TRBV9 and TRBJ2-5 gives the whole variable domain DSGVTQTPKHLITATGQRVTLRCSPRSGDLSVYWYQQSLDQGLQFLIQYYNGEERAKGNILERFSAQQFPDLHSELNLSSLELGDSALYFCASSGTGETQYFGPGTRLLVL.

The chain combines TRBV6-2 or TRBV6-3 with TRBJ2-1; perhaps TRBD2 as D (5 bases). Trimming took off 5 bases at V and 6 bases at J, with 14 bases between the two ends. Per germline, CDR1 MNHEY and CDR2 SVGEGT. The CDR3 is 14 amino acids. The CDR3: CASSPVEEINEQFF. The CDR3 nucleotides read TGTGCCAGCAGTCCGGTGGAGGAAATCAATGAGCAGTTCTTC.

The chain recombines TRBV5-4 with TRBJ2-7; perhaps D is TRBD1 or TRBD2 (6 bases each). This CDR3 has 14 residues. Looked up from germline, CDR1 is SGHNT and CDR2 is YYREEE (reference sequence). Trimming took off 0 bases at V and 3 bases at J, with 10 bases between the two ends. This chain's CDR3 is CASSLEGGGYEQYF. The DNA for the CDR3 is TGTGCCAGCAGCTTGGAAGGGGGAGGCTACGAGCAGTACTTC.